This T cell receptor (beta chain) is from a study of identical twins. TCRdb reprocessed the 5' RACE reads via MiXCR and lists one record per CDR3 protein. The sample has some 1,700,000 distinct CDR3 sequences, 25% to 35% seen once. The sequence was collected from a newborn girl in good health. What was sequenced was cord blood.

CDR3 nucleotide sequence: TGTGCCAGCGGGCCCCGAGGGGGACTAGTATATGAGCAGTTCTTC. Protein sequence: CASGPRGGLVYEQFF. The chain uses TRBV12-3 or TRBV12-4 and TRBJ2-1, with 8 bases identical to TRBD2. The V and J ends lost 8 bases and 8 bases, in that order; junction bases with no gene match: 14. The CDR3 contains 15 residues.